This TCR beta chain came from a study of cytotoxic CD8 clonotypes in ibrutinib-treated CLL. Study results and limitations: Patients with sustained remission and those progressing were sampled at differing times.

Germline loops: CDR1 SGHDT, CDR2 YYEEEE. CDR3 size: 14 residues. Germline trimming cut 4 bases from V and 2 bases from J; bases unmatched to any gene: 5. Regarding this clone: Its antigen remains unidentified.

Clones were read by immunoSEQ multiplex PCR, and TCRdb kept only the in-frame ones, dropping some. The table records 110,000 to 150,000 clones, about 80% of them present only once. V is TRBV5-6 and J is TRBJ1-2; 7 bases are shared with TRBD1. The source of this sequence is a human donor with chronic lymphocytic leukemia. The starting material was PBMCs, obtained after 12 months of ibrutinib treatment. For the CDR3, the DNA is TGTGCCAGCAGCCCTTACAGGGGAAACTATGGCTACACCTTC. Translated, it gives CASSPYRGNYGYTF.